This T cell receptor (beta chain) was sequenced for a study of T cell changes during pregnancy in multiple sclerosis. This CDR3 is 13 amino acids long. V lost 5 bases to trimming and J lost 5 bases; unmatched junction nucleotides: 4. From germline, CDR1 is GTSNPN and CDR2 SVGIG (reference sequence). TCRdb's copy holds only in-frame clones and misses some; the assay was immunoSEQ multiplex PCR. The repertoire holds 20,000 to 25,000 clones, with about 84% as singletons. This sequence joins TRBV30 and TRBJ1-2; 11 nucleotides line up with TRBD1. This sequence originates from a female donor with multiple sclerosis, enrolled in a pregnancy study. Sequencing was performed on CD8+ T cells from peripheral blood mononuclear cells, taken before pregnancy. CDR3 region: CAWGQGALYGYTF. DNA for the CDR3: TGTGCCTGGGGACAGGGGGCCTTGTATGGCTACACCTTC.